Below, 4 T cell receptor beta chains from the same sample are listed, as sequenced in a study of T cell responses to AZD1222 COVID-19 vaccine. Sequencing was performed with immunoSEQ multiplex PCR; in TCRdb, only in-frame clones are kept and a portion is missing. The table includes 90,000 to 100,000 clones, 85% to 90% detected once. Source: peripheral blood, taken on day 0 of AZD1222 vaccination. The receptors were sampled from an adult in good health.

The rearrangement joins TRBV19 to TRBJ1-5; no firm D call. Germline CDR1 and CDR2: LNHDA and SQIVND (reference sequence). The CDR3 is 18 amino acids. The V and J ends lost 4 bases and 1 base respectively, with 20 bases between them. CDR3 protein: CASSTLWVSSQSNQPQHF. CDR3 sequence (DNA): TGTGCCAGTAGTACACTTTGGGTGAGCAGTCAGAGCAATCAGCCCCAGCATTTT.

This clone was seen just once. The chain recombines TRBV7-2 with TRBJ2-1; TRBD1 matches 9 bases. V shed 2 bases, J shed 15 bases, and the junction held 5 bases outside the gene matches. The V gene's germline CDR1 is SGHTA and CDR2 FQGNSA. This CDR3 contains 12 residues. The CDR3 spells CASSLPGQGGFF. The DNA for the CDR3 is TGTGCCAGCAGCTTACCGGGACAGGGAGGGTTCTTC. Full variable domain (remainder filled in from reference TRBV7-2 and TRBJ2-1): GAGVSQSPSNKVTEKGKDVELRCDPISGHTALYWYRQSLGQGLEFLIYFQGNSAPDKSGLPSDRFSAERTGGSVSTLTIQRTQQEDSAVYLCASSLPGQGGFFGPGTRLTVL.

This sequence joins TRBV7-2 and TRBJ2-7; 7 nucleotides match TRBD2. In germline, CDR1 is SGHTA, CDR2 FQGNSA. The CDR3 has 15 residues. The V segment lost 3 bases and the J segment 1 base; nucleotides outside the gene matches: 6. The CDR3 nucleotides read TGTGCCAGCAGCTTCGGACCAGCGGGGTCCTACGAGCAGTACTTC. This codes for CASSFGPAGSYEQYF.

The chain couples TRBV5-1 to TRBJ2-1, with 7 nucleotides matching TRBD1. The V segment lost 1 base and the J segment 4 bases; nucleotides outside the gene matches: 8. There are 16 residues in the CDR3. Germline assignment: CDR1 SGHRS and CDR2 YFSETQ. The CDR3 protein is CASSLTPPGQYNEQFF. In nucleotides, the CDR3 is TGCGCCAGCAGCTTGACGCCGCCGGGACAGTACAATGAGCAGTTCTTC.